These T cell receptor beta chains were read from a single sample in a study of PD-1 blockade in mismatch repair-deficient tumors. The repertoire was sequenced with immunoSEQ multiplex PCR; TCRdb's copy has only in-frame clones and lacks some. The sample holds approximately 38,000 clones; 70% to 90% are singletons and the top ten take approximately 3.9%. Sequenced material: peripheral blood, taken around 75 weeks after starting pembrolizumab. The receptors derive from an adult with mismatch repair-deficient cancer. The CDR3 runs from the conserved cysteine through the conserved F or W. D genes are given only for firm matches. Part of the rows lack a size; the others show once, few, many or a class for expanded clones.

j_gene: TRBJ2-1
v_gene: TRBV2
abundance: few
d_gene: .
CDR3nt: TGTGCCAGCAGTGATGGGACGTCTTACAATGAGCAGTTCTTC
CDR3aa: CASSDGTSYNEQFF

j_gene: TRBJ2-4
v_gene: TRBV29-1
abundance: .
d_gene: TRBD1
CDR3nt: TGCAGCGTTGACTCACAGGGGAACATTCAGTACTTC
CDR3aa: CSVDSQGNIQYF

j_gene: TRBJ1-5
v_gene: TRBV7-7
abundance: once
d_gene: .
CDR3nt: TGTGCTAGCAGCCCTAATGACAATCAGCCCCAGCATTTT
CDR3aa: CASSPNDNQPQHF

j_gene: TRBJ1-2
v_gene: TRBV5-6
abundance: .
d_gene: .
CDR3nt: TGTGCCAGCAGCCTACCCTACGGAGGGGCCAAGAGTGGCTACACCTTC
CDR3aa: CASSLPYGGAKSGYTF

j_gene: TRBJ1-5
v_gene: TRBV9
abundance: few
d_gene: TRBD1
CDR3nt: TGTGCCAGCAGCGGACAGGGGGATCAGCCCCAGCATTTT
CDR3aa: CASSGQGDQPQHF

j_gene: TRBJ1-3
v_gene: TRBV7-2
abundance: .
d_gene: .
CDR3nt: TGTGCCAGCAGCTTAGGGGGAAACACCATATATTTT
CDR3aa: CASSLGGNTIYF

j_gene: TRBJ2-2
v_gene: TRBV5-6
abundance: .
d_gene: .
CDR3nt: TGTGCCAGCAGCTTGTTAGTAGCAGGGGTGGAGACCGGGGAGCTGTTTTTT
CDR3aa: CASSLLVAGVETGELFF

j_gene: TRBJ1-1
v_gene: TRBV6-1
abundance: .
d_gene: .
CDR3nt: TGTGCCAGCAACACGGACCTTTTCCGTCCTGAAGCTTTCTTT
CDR3aa: CASNTDLFRPEAFF

j_gene: TRBJ2-3
v_gene: TRBV7-7
abundance: .
d_gene: TRBD1
CDR3nt: TGTGCTAGCAGCTTAGGATTGGGACAGGGGACGGATACGCAGTATTTT
CDR3aa: CASSLGLGQGTDTQYF

j_gene: TRBJ2-7
v_gene: TRBV5-1
abundance: .
d_gene: .
CDR3nt: TGCGCCAGCAGCTTTAAGGGGGTCTCCTACGAGCAGTACTTC
CDR3aa: CASSFKGVSYEQYF

j_gene: TRBJ2-2
v_gene: TRBV2
abundance: once
d_gene: .
CDR3nt: TGTGCCAGCAGGGACCAGGGGAACACCGGGGAGCTGTTTTTT
CDR3aa: CASRDQGNTGELFF

j_gene: TRBJ2-6
v_gene: TRBV9
abundance: once
d_gene: .
CDR3nt: TGTGCCAGCAGCGTAGGGAGGAACTCTGGGGCCAACGTCCTGACTTTC
CDR3aa: CASSVGRNSGANVLTF

j_gene: TRBJ2-5
v_gene: TRBV6-6
abundance: .
d_gene: .
CDR3nt: TGTGCCAGCAGTTACGTGACAGGGAGGGAGACCCAGTACTTC
CDR3aa: CASSYVTGRETQYF

j_gene: TRBJ2-7
v_gene: TRBV5-1
abundance: .
d_gene: TRBD2
CDR3nt: TGCGCCAGCAGCTCCGGGACTAGCGGACTCCTCTCCTACGAGCAGTACTTC
CDR3aa: CASSSGTSGLLSYEQYF